This TCR beta chain was identified during a study of PD-L1 blockade in urothelial cancer. Study overall: Administration of atezolizumab to patients began in the mid-2010s, at 1,200 mg intravenously every 3 weeks.

Patients in the study were battling locally advanced or metastatic urothelial carcinoma. Details on this clone: Its antigen remains unknown.

Study-wide results and caveats: Tumor-associated blood clones were expanded more by durable-benefit patients at 3 weeks.

The CDR3 totals 16 residues. Losses at the gene ends were 3 bases for V and 4 bases for J; bases not matched to a gene: 8. CDR1 MDHEN and CDR2 SYDVKM come from the germline V gene. TCRdb's table, derived via immunoSEQ multiplex PCR, lists solely in-frame clones and lacks some. Of under 55,000 clones in the sample, 75% to 90% were seen once. The sample in question was PBMCs, obtained around atezolizumab (anti-PD-L1) treatment. This chain joins TRBV28 and TRBJ2-1; 8 bases align to TRBD1. This clonotype originated in a middle-aged man with urothelial cancer. DNA of the CDR3: TGTGCCAGCAGTTTCTCGTACGACAGGGGATACAATGAGCAGTTCTTC. Residues: CASSFSYDRGYNEQFF.